The rows below give T cell receptor beta chains drawn from one sample of a study of shared clonotypes between healthy human individuals. Using immunoSEQ multiplex PCR, the repertoire was profiled, and TCRdb retains in-frame clones only, with some absent. The repertoire includes some 1.1 million clones, about 80% of them detected once, and 0.89% sits in the top ten. Sequences were obtained from memory CD4+ T cells from PBMCs. The origin of the receptors is a man between 18 and 35 years old in good health. Some clones in this sample may be carry-over from other donors' samples. The CDR3 runs from the conserved cysteine through the conserved F or W. D genes are given only for firm matches. Size tells how often a clone was seen (once, few, many) or the class of an expanded clone, and some rows leave it out.

cdr3_nt: TGTGCCAGCAGCGCCGAACAAAGTAGCTATGGCTACACCTTC
cdr3_aa: CASSAEQSSYGYTF
clone_size: .
v_call: TRBV9
d_call: .
j_call: TRBJ1-2

cdr3_nt: TGTGCCAGCATCACCGGGGGGCAGTCTTACAATGAGCAGTTCTTC
cdr3_aa: CASITGGQSYNEQFF
clone_size: .
v_call: TRBV28
d_call: .
j_call: TRBJ2-1

cdr3_nt: TGTGCCAGCAGTTTAAGACTTAGTCCAGATACGCAGTATTTT
cdr3_aa: CASSLRLSPDTQYF
clone_size: once
v_call: TRBV27
d_call: .
j_call: TRBJ2-3

cdr3_nt: TGTGCCAGCAGCTTATGGAGGGGGGATACGCAGTATTTT
cdr3_aa: CASSLWRGDTQYF
clone_size: .
v_call: TRBV7-8
d_call: .
j_call: TRBJ2-3

cdr3_nt: TGCGCCAGCAGCTTGGAGGGGGGTCGGAACACTGAAGCTTTCTTT
cdr3_aa: CASSLEGGRNTEAFF
clone_size: .
v_call: TRBV5-1
d_call: .
j_call: TRBJ1-1

cdr3_nt: TGTGCCAGCAGCGTCTATTCCGACTCCTACGAGCAGTACTTC
cdr3_aa: CASSVYSDSYEQYF
clone_size: .
v_call: TRBV9
d_call: .
j_call: TRBJ2-7

cdr3_nt: TGTGCCAGCAGTGGGACTAGCGGGAGGGGAACGGGCCTGGATGAGCAGTACTTC
cdr3_aa: CASSGTSGRGTGLDEQYF
clone_size: many
v_call: TRBV6-1
d_call: TRBD2
j_call: TRBJ2-7

cdr3_nt: TGTGCCAGCAGCCTTCGTTTGGGGCCTAACTATGGCTACACCTTC
cdr3_aa: CASSLRLGPNYGYTF
clone_size: .
v_call: TRBV5-4
d_call: .
j_call: TRBJ1-2

cdr3_nt: TGTGCCAGGTGGGGGGTGGCTAATGAGCAGTTCTTC
cdr3_aa: CARWGVANEQFF
clone_size: few
v_call: TRBV25-1
d_call: .
j_call: TRBJ2-1

cdr3_nt: TGCGCCAGCAGCCAAGGAGGGGCTAGCGGGAGGCACAAAAACATTCAGTACTTC
cdr3_aa: CASSQGGASGRHKNIQYF
clone_size: .
v_call: TRBV4-1
d_call: TRBD2
j_call: TRBJ2-4

cdr3_nt: TGTGCCAGCAGCCCTGCCCCCGGGACAGGGAACAATGAGCAGTTCTTC
cdr3_aa: CASSPAPGTGNNEQFF
clone_size: .
v_call: TRBV7-6
d_call: TRBD1
j_call: TRBJ2-1

cdr3_nt: TGTGCCAGCAGCCGGACGGTGAACACTGAAGCTTTCTTT
cdr3_aa: CASSRTVNTEAFF
clone_size: few
v_call: TRBV7-3
d_call: .
j_call: TRBJ1-1

cdr3_nt: TGCGCCAGCAGCCAAGATCAGGGCCGGGAGACCCAGTACTTC
cdr3_aa: CASSQDQGRETQYF
clone_size: .
v_call: TRBV4-1
d_call: .
j_call: TRBJ2-5

cdr3_nt: TGTGCCAGCAGTGGGACAGAGTTCCCCTATGGCTACACCTTC
cdr3_aa: CASSGTEFPYGYTF
clone_size: .
v_call: TRBV6-1
d_call: .
j_call: TRBJ1-2

cdr3_nt: TGTGCCAGCACCTTAGAGGGAGGGGGCAATCAGCCCCAGCATTTT
cdr3_aa: CASTLEGGGNQPQHF
clone_size: .
v_call: TRBV2
d_call: .
j_call: TRBJ1-5

cdr3_nt: TGTGCCAGCAGCTTCGGGACGCCCCCAGACGAGCAGTACTTC
cdr3_aa: CASSFGTPPDEQYF
clone_size: .
v_call: TRBV7-2
d_call: .
j_call: TRBJ2-7

cdr3_nt: TGTGCCAGCTCACCGGACAGGCATACCTACGAGCAGTACTTC
cdr3_aa: CASSPDRHTYEQYF
clone_size: .
v_call: TRBV18
d_call: TRBD1
j_call: TRBJ2-7

cdr3_nt: TGTGCCAGCAGCGCCCTCCTCACGGGGGGGGAAAGGTACGAGCAGTACTTC
cdr3_aa: CASSALLTGGERYEQYF
clone_size: few
v_call: TRBV5-6
d_call: TRBD2
j_call: TRBJ2-7

cdr3_nt: TGTGCCAGCAGCACAAGTCGTCAGGGTGAGAGAAACATTCAGTACTTC
cdr3_aa: CASSTSRQGERNIQYF
clone_size: once
v_call: TRBV5-6
d_call: .
j_call: TRBJ2-4

cdr3_nt: TGTGCCATCAGTGATGGCGGCAGGGCCGCTGAAGCTTTCTTT
cdr3_aa: CAISDGGRAAEAFF
clone_size: .
v_call: TRBV10-3
d_call: .
j_call: TRBJ1-1

cdr3_nt: TGTGCCAGCTCTTTGGCGGCAACTAATGAAAAACTGTTTTTT
cdr3_aa: CASSLAATNEKLFF
clone_size: .
v_call: TRBV18
d_call: .
j_call: TRBJ1-4

cdr3_nt: TGTGCCAGCAGCTCCGGGGTCGGGACTGGAAACACCATATATTTT
cdr3_aa: CASSSGVGTGNTIYF
clone_size: .
v_call: TRBV7-9
d_call: .
j_call: TRBJ1-3

cdr3_nt: TGCAGCGTTCAAGGGGAATTAGGGCTGTACAATGAGCAGTTCTTC
cdr3_aa: CSVQGELGLYNEQFF
clone_size: .
v_call: TRBV29-1
d_call: .
j_call: TRBJ2-1